The next 32 T cell receptor beta chains were all read from a single sample in a study of T cells in Graves' hyperthyroidism and ophthalmopathy. TCR beta CDR3 sequences were amplified from RNA transcripts. RT-PCR in the first round (using the HTBI primer set) targeted the TCR CDR3. TCRdb re-derived calls from the multiplex PCR reads in MiXCR, one entry per CDR3 protein. The data contain roughly 500,000 distinct CDR3 sequences, about 22% of them singletons. Material for sequencing was blood. These receptors were obtained from a woman between 65 and 79 years old with Graves' ophthalmopathy.

The chain has TRBV10-1 and TRBJ2-3, with 15 bases that match TRBD2. The CDR3 extends over 16 amino acids. Germline lookup yields CDR1 WNHNN and CDR2 SYGVQD (reference sequence). The J segment lost 6 bases and the V segment lost 5 bases, leaving 6 bases of the junction unmatched. In DNA form, the CDR3 reads TGCGCCAGCAGTCCGGGGACTAGCGGGAGGTTGGATACGCAGTATTTT. Amino acids: CASSPGTSGRLDTQYF.

In its sample, this clonotype was seen a few times. The chain has TRBV30 and TRBJ2-7; 7 positions agree with TRBD2. V was clipped by 3 bases and J by 1 base; unmatched bases: 9. Germline values: CDR1 GTSNPN, CDR2 SVGIG (reference sequence). CDR3 length: 15 residues. The CDR3 sequence is CAWRRSTGGSYEQYF. CDR3 DNA: TGTGCCTGGAGGAGATCAACGGGGGGTTCCTACGAGCAGTACTTC. Complete variable domain (other parts from reference TRBV30 and TRBJ2-7): SQTIHQWPATLVQPVGSPLSLECTVEGTSNPNLYWYRQAAGRGLQLLFYSVGIGQISSEVPQNLSASRPQDRQFILSSKKLLLSDSGFYLCAWRRSTGGSYEQYFGPGTRLTVT.

The V and J genes are TRBV19 and TRBJ1-1; possibly TRBD1 for D (5 bases). Per the germline V gene, CDR1 is LNHDA and CDR2 is SQIVND (reference sequence). Trimming removed 7 bases from V and 3 bases from J, with 12 bases in between. The length of the CDR3 is 13 residues. The CDR3 bases are TGTGCCAGTAATCCCGACAGTTACACTGAAGCTTTCTTT. Translated, it gives CASNPDSYTEAFF.

This clonotype occurred a few times. The CDR3 region has the DNA TGTGCCTGGTTAACCCCCGCGGGGGTCAGGTACGAGCAGTACTTC. This codes for CAWLTPAGVRYEQYF. This sequence joins TRBV30 and TRBJ2-7; 7 bases match TRBD2. Germline trimming cut 5 bases from V and 4 bases from J; bases unmatched to any gene: 14. The CDR3 totals 15 residues. The germline gives CDR1 GTSNPN, CDR2 SVGIG (reference sequence).

This rearrangement joins TRBV10-1 to TRBJ2-3; 7 nucleotides agree with TRBD2. CDR3 length equals 17 residues. V shed 0 bases, J shed 2 bases, and the junction held 8 bases outside the gene matches. Germline V gene sequence: CDR1 WNHNN, CDR2 SYGVQD (reference sequence). The CDR3 DNA reads TGCGCCAGCAGTGAGTCGGGACGCGGGAGAGCCACAGATACGCAGTATTTT. It encodes CASSESGRGRATDTQYF.

The CDR3 nucleotides read TGTGCCAGCAGTTCCCCACAGAACACTGAAGCTTTCTTT. Its protein is CASSSPQNTEAFF. The rearrangement uses TRBV6-1 and TRBJ1-1; D is ambiguous. Per the germline V gene, CDR1 is MNHNS and CDR2 is SASEGT. V dropped 5 bases and J dropped 1 base, with 8 bases sitting between them. The CDR3 totals 13 residues.

The chain links TRBV20-1 to TRBJ2-7; D possibly corresponds to TRBD1 (6 bases). Per the germline V gene, CDR1 is DFQATT and CDR2 is SNEGSKA (reference sequence). Trimming took off 5 bases at V and 4 bases at J, with 15 bases between the two ends. The length of the CDR3 is 13 residues. The CDR3 region has the DNA TGCAGTGCTTATCCGGGACAATCGTACGAGCAGTACTTC. Translated: CSAYPGQSYEQYF.

This clonotype has ten or more counts. J is TRBJ1-1 and V is TRBV10-3; D remains unclear. V was trimmed by 4 bases and J by 5 bases, leaving 8 bases between them. Germline values: CDR1 ENHRY, CDR2 SYGVKD. CDR3 length equals 12 residues. The DNA of the CDR3 is TGTGCCATCAGTGCCGCCCGAACTGAAGCTTTCTTT. Encoded protein: CAISAARTEAFF.

This clonotype has more than one count but fewer than ten. This rearrangement joins TRBV2 to TRBJ1-2; TRBD1 aligns across 7 bases. V lost 7 bases to trimming and J lost 8 bases; unmatched junction nucleotides: 19. Germline V gives CDR1 SNHLY, CDR2 FYNNEI. The CDR3 is 16 amino acids. CDR3 in DNA: TGTGCCAGCAAGACAGGGACAAGCCCATCAACGGGAGGCTACACCTTC. Protein sequence: CASKTGTSPSTGGYTF.

J is TRBJ1-2 and V is TRBV25-1; D ambiguous. Germline CDR1 is MGHDK and CDR2 is SYGVNS. V gave up 5 bases and J gave up 7 bases, with 11 bases separating them. CDR3 length: 12 residues. CDR3 DNA: TGTGCCAGCAGTTTCGGTGCTGGTGGCTACACCTTC. It codes for CASSFGAGGYTF.

The rearrangement uses TRBV20-1 and TRBJ1-1, with 8 bases aligning to TRBD1. There are 15 residues in the CDR3. V lost 2 bases to trimming and J lost 3 bases; unmatched junction nucleotides: 8. Germline V CDR1 and CDR2: DFQATT, SNEGSKA (reference sequence). The CDR3 coding sequence is TGCAGTGCTAGACCATGGACAGGGAGGGACACTGAAGCTTTCTTT. This sequence encodes CSARPWTGRDTEAFF.

V gene TRBV9 combines with J gene TRBJ1-6; 9 bases match TRBD1. Germline V gene data show CDR1 as SGDLS and CDR2 as YYNGEE. The CDR3 is 15 residues long. The V segment lost 4 bases and the J segment 6 bases; nucleotides outside the gene matches: 5. CDR3 sequence reads: CASSPRTGANSPLHF. The DNA of the CDR3 is TGTGCCAGCAGCCCTCGGACAGGGGCTAATTCACCCCTCCACTTT.

A word on this clonotype: A read error is possible here, since a much larger clone lies one base away. The chain has TRBV20-1 and TRBJ1-1, with D possibly matching TRBD1 (5 bases). The CDR3 is 14 amino acids. Per the germline V gene, CDR1 is DFQATT and CDR2 is SNEGSKA (reference sequence). This CDR3 reads CGARDWIMNTEAFF. The CDR3 bases are TGCGGTGCTAGGGACTGGATCATGAACACTGAAGCTTTCTTT.

The CDR3 DNA is TGTGCCAGCAGTGGTGGCTTCGGGGGGTATTTT. This translates into CASSGGFGGYF. The J gene is TRBJ2-3, the V gene TRBV6-2 or TRBV6-3; D is perhaps TRBD2 (6 bases). The CDR3 consists of 11 residues. The germline gives CDR1 MNHEY, CDR2 SVGEGT. The V and J ends lost 5 bases and 14 bases respectively, with 14 bases between them.

This clonotype was picked up a small number of times. The rearrangement links TRBV2 to TRBJ2-1; 10 bases are shared with TRBD1. This CDR3 region has 14 residues. Per the germline V gene, CDR1 is SNHLY and CDR2 is FYNNEI. Losses at the gene ends were 7 bases for V and 9 bases for J; bases not matched to a gene: 9. CDR3 nucleotide sequence: TGTGCCAGCACAAGGACAGGGGGAATCGGTGAGCAGTTCTTC. Translation: CASTRTGGIGEQFF.

The J gene is TRBJ2-5, the V gene TRBV2; TRBD2 matches at 12 bases. The V segment lost 5 bases and the J segment 11 bases; nucleotides outside the gene matches: 6. Germline CDR1 and CDR2: SNHLY and FYNNEI. The CDR3 is made up of 13 amino acids. DNA of the CDR3: TGTGCCAGCAGTCTAAGGACTAGCGGGAATCAGTACTTC. This codes for CASSLRTSGNQYF.

This clonotype was seen more than once but under ten times. V usage is TRBV10-3 and J usage is TRBJ2-6; 7 nucleotides line up with TRBD1. The V and J ends lost 3 bases and 3 bases, in that order; junction bases with no gene match: 2. Germline values: CDR1 ENHRY, CDR2 SYGVKD. The CDR3 totals 15 residues. The CDR3 DNA sequence: TGTGCCATCAGTGATGCAGGGGGTGGGGCCAACGTCCTGACTTTC. Amino acid sequence: CAISDAGGGANVLTF.

This clonotype was seen a few times. The chain couples TRBV5-1 to TRBJ2-7; a possible D gene is TRBD1 (5 bases). The CDR3 runs to 13 residues. The germline V and J ends were trimmed by 2 bases and 3 bases, with 9 bases remaining between them. CDR1 is SGHRS and CDR2 is YFSETQ in the germline V gene. CDR3 sequence (DNA): TGCGCCAGCAGCTTTACAGGTTTCTACGAGCAGTACTTC. It encodes CASSFTGFYEQYF.

This clonotype has only one observation. V gene TRBV12-3 or TRBV12-4 combines with J gene TRBJ2-7; TRBD1 aligns across 8 bases. With V trimmed by 3 bases and J by 7 bases, 8 bases remained unmatched. This CDR3 spans 14 amino acids. The CDR3 coding sequence is TGTGCCAGCAGTTTGGGACAGGCACAGAGGGAGCAGTACTTC. Amino acids: CASSLGQAQREQYF.

CDR3 loop: CASNNGQETYGYTF. The CDR3 DNA reads TGTGCCAGCAACAACGGACAGGAGACCTATGGCTACACCTTC. This chain connects TRBV5-4 to TRBJ1-2; TRBD1 matches at 7 bases. The CDR3 has 14 residues. V shed 6 bases and J 4 bases; nucleotides not matched to a gene: 9. In germline, CDR1 is SGHNT, CDR2 YYREEE (reference sequence).

The chain employs TRBV5-1 and TRBJ1-5, with D uncertain. With 0 bases removed from V and 3 bases from J, the gap between germline ends came to 10 bases. The germline V gene has CDR1 SGHRS and CDR2 YFSETQ. The CDR3 spans 15 residues. The CDR3: CASSLDGYINQPQHF. In nucleotides, the CDR3 is TGCGCCAGCAGCTTGGACGGGTATATCAATCAGCCCCAGCATTTT.

Concerning this clonotype: Sequence at one end of the junction differs from germline and may be a read error. The V call is TRBV30, the J call TRBJ2-5, with TRBD2 matching over 11 bases. CDR3 length equals 14 residues. In germline, CDR1 is GTSNPN, CDR2 SVGIG (reference sequence). CDR3 protein: CAWSPGTSGAGGNF. CDR3 DNA: TGTGCCTGGAGTCCCGGGACTAGCGGAGCCGGGGGGAACTTC.

This clonotype has at least ten counts. V usage is TRBV6-1 and J usage is TRBJ1-5, with D hard to call. Trimming pared 2 bases from V and 7 bases from J, leaving 21 bases between. From germline, CDR1 is MNHNS and CDR2 SASEGT. This CDR3 region has 17 residues. DNA of the CDR3: TGTGCCAGCAGTGAACTACTTAGCAGGCCGAAAGGGCAGCCCCAGCATTTT. It translates to CASSELLSRPKGQPQHF.

This clonotype was counted many times. This chain connects TRBV27 to TRBJ2-7; 7 nucleotides align to TRBD1. J gave up 3 bases and V 5 bases, and 16 bases lay outside the gene matches. Germline CDR1 MNHEY, CDR2 SMNVEV (reference sequence). CDR3 size: 17 residues. CDR3 coding DNA: TGTGCCAGCAGTCTCAAGGCCGGGACAGAGATCGGCTACGAGCAGTACTTC. Encoded protein: CASSLKAGTEIGYEQYF.

This chain joins TRBV19 and TRBJ1-1; the D gene is possibly TRBD1 (5 bases). The CDR3 consists of 13 residues. Germline V gene sequence: CDR1 LNHDA, CDR2 SQIVND (reference sequence). V dropped 1 base and J dropped 7 bases, with 10 bases sitting between them. The CDR3 is CASSIGGVGEAFF. Written as DNA, the CDR3 is TGTGCCAGTAGTATAGGAGGGGTGGGTGAAGCTTTCTTT.

This clonotype was seen repeatedly, ten times or more. The genes are TRBV12-3 or TRBV12-4 and TRBJ1-5; D is perhaps TRBD1 (6 bases). The CDR3 spans 14 residues. V was trimmed by 3 bases and J by 4 bases, leaving 10 bases between them. CDR3 DNA: TGTGCCAGCAGTTTTCAGGGGCAGAATCAGCCCCAGCATTTT. Translated, it gives CASSFQGQNQPQHF.

The rearrangement uses TRBV5-6 and TRBJ2-7, with D perhaps TRBD1 (6 bases). Trimming shortened V by 0 bases and J by 3 bases, and 16 bases separated the two germline ends. This CDR3 comprises 16 residues. The germline V gene encodes CDR1 SGHDT and CDR2 YYEEEE. Here the CDR3 DNA reads TGTGCCAGCAGCTTGGTAGGGGTGGGCAGGGGCTACGAGCAGTACTTC. Translating gives CASSLVGVGRGYEQYF.

The chain recombines TRBV5-1 with TRBJ1-1, with D possibly matching TRBD1 (5 bases). With 2 bases removed from V and 5 bases from J, the gap between germline ends came to 19 bases. The germline V gene encodes CDR1 SGHRS and CDR2 YFSETQ. The length of the CDR3 is 16 residues. The CDR3 sequence: CASSLRRARVSTEAFF. The DNA of the CDR3 is TGCGCCAGCAGCTTACGCCGAGCCAGGGTATCAACTGAAGCTTTCTTT.

This chain connects TRBV3-1 to TRBJ2-1; D gene uncertain. The CDR3 runs 16 residues. The germline gives CDR1 LGHDT, CDR2 YNNKEL (reference sequence). Trimming stripped 0 bases from V and 3 bases from J, with 12 bases between. The CDR3 sequence: CASSQDLTASYNEQFF. The CDR3 nucleotides read TGTGCCAGCAGCCAAGATTTGACGGCCAGCTACAATGAGCAGTTCTTC.

The chain has TRBV9 and TRBJ1-5; weak D call: TRBD1 (5 bases). CDR1 and CDR2 from the germline V gene are SGDLS and YYNGEE. This CDR3 is built from 14 residues. Trimming took off 0 bases at V and 4 bases at J, with 8 bases between the two ends. For the CDR3, the DNA is TGTGCCAGCAGCGTAGGGGGGAGGAATCAGCCCCAGCATTTT. It yields the protein CASSVGGRNQPQHF.

In this sample, this clonotype turned up a few times. This rearrangement joins TRBV30 to TRBJ2-3; D gene uncertain. The CDR3 runs to 14 residues. CDR1 and CDR2 from the germline V gene are GTSNPN and SVGIG (reference sequence). The germline V and J ends were trimmed by 0 bases and 4 bases, with 11 bases remaining between them. The CDR3 DNA reads as TGTGCCTGGAGTGTTTTGGGATCCGCAGATACGCAGTATTTT. It codes for CAWSVLGSADTQYF.

The chain employs TRBV4-3 and TRBJ2-7; no definite D call. The length of the CDR3 is 15 residues. Germline CDR1 reads LGHNA; CDR2 reads YSLEER. The V end lost 0 bases, the J end lost 1 base, and 10 bases lay between the germline ends. The CDR3 nucleotides are TGCGCCAGCAGCCAAGAACCTACGGGTTCCTACGAGCAGTACTTC. Protein: CASSQEPTGSYEQYF.